This T cell receptor beta chain was sequenced during a study of shared clonotypes between healthy human individuals. Study as a whole: Samples came from two female and a few male donors aged 18 to 49.

Measured with immunoSEQ multiplex PCR; TCRdb has only the in-frame clones, and not every one. The data hold under 600,000 clones, with about 79% observed a single time. This clone was detected only a few times. V was clipped by 6 bases and J by 5 bases; unmatched bases: 7. The CDR3 runs 14 residues. CDR1 WSHSY and CDR2 SAAADI come from the germline V gene. The chain uses TRBV10-2 and TRBJ2-7, with 10 nucleotides matching TRBD1. The TCR was taken from a woman aged 40 to 50 in good health. Some clones in this sample may be carry-over from other donors' samples. The specimen was PBMCs. CDR3 bases: TGCGCCAGCAGCCCCGGGACAGGGGTAAACGAGCAGTACTTC. Its translation is CASSPGTGVNEQYF.